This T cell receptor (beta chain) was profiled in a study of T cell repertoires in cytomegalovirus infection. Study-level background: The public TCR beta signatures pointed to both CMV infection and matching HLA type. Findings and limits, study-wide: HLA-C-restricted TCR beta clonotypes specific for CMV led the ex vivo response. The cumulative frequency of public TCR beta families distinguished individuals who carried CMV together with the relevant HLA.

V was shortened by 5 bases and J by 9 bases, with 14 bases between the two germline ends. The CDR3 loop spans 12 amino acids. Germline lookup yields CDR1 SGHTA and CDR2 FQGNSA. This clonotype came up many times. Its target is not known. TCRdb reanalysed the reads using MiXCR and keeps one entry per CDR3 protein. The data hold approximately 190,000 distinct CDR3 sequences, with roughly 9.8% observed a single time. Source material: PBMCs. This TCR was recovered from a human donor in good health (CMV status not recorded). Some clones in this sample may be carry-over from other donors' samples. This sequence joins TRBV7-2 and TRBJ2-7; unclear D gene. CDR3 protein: CASSIGVVGQYF. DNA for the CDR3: TGTGCCAGCAGCATAGGCGTAGTGGGGCAGTACTTC.